This T cell receptor beta chain was obtained from a study of blood T cells in healthy people across ages. The study, taken as a whole, reports: Donor CMV status was unknown, possibly confounding expanded clonotype changes.

Using a J-beta primer mix together with a sample-barcoded 5' primer, a second PCR was run for roughly 6 to 11 cycles. TCRdb re-derived calls from the 5' RACE reads in MiXCR, one entry per CDR3 protein. The table shows approximately 780,000 distinct CDR3 sequences, with 20% to 30% occurring only once. The CDR3 is 13 amino acids. Per the germline V gene, CDR1 is SQVTM and CDR2 is ANQGSEA. Between the trimmed V and J ends, which lost 4 bases and 3 bases, there was a span of 12 bases. In its sample, this clonotype was seen many times. Its cognate antigen is unknown. These same data were also listed under a study on T cells of mothers and their children.

Sequenced material: blood. This receptor was obtained from a boy aged 5-17 years in good health. The chain uses TRBV29-1 and TRBJ1-2; possible D gene TRBD1, 5 bases. The CDR3: CSVGEPGDYGYTF. The CDR3, as DNA: TGCAGCGTTGGGGAGCCGGGGGACTATGGCTACACCTTC.